The clone carrying this TCR beta chain was picked up one time. Its cognate antigen is unknown. These data come from a study of regulatory T cells in long-lasting Graves disease. Study findings and constraints: A greater number of public clonotypes (2,741) was shared by persistent patients than by new patients (just over 950).

Indicated time point: newly diagnosed GD, antithyroid drugs for less than 3 months. The TCR library was prepared using RNA isolated from PBMCs. Graves' disease was diagnosed by American Thyroid Association guidelines. EDTA tubes were used for drawing approximately 9 milliliters of peripheral blood. Germline V CDR1 and CDR2: MDHEN, SYDVKM. V lost 5 bases to trimming and J lost 3 bases; unmatched junction nucleotides: 15. This CDR3 comprises 17 residues. Both iRepertoire HTBI primers and Arm-PCR of CDR3 regions were used to build the TCR beta libraries. The authors' processing: Across the samples, identification revealed roughly 56 TRBV and around 13 TRBJ segments. TCRdb re-derived calls from the multiplex PCR reads in MiXCR, one entry per CDR3 protein. These V and J calls derive from TCRdb rather than the authors' analysis. The data contain under 400,000 distinct CDR3 sequences, approximately 15% of them singletons.

These records were also assigned to another study, of T cells in Graves' hyperthyroidism and ophthalmopathy.

Sequenced here: peripheral blood mononuclear cells (PBMCs), sampled at new diagnosis, from a patient treated with antithyroid drugs. The gene calls are TRBV28 and TRBJ1-2, with 7 bases aligning to TRBD1. The clonotype originates from a middle-aged man with Graves disease. The CDR3 coding sequence is TGTGCCAGCAGTGACCCGACAGGGCCCCCCGAATACTATGGCTACACCTTC. This gives the protein CASSDPTGPPEYYGYTF.